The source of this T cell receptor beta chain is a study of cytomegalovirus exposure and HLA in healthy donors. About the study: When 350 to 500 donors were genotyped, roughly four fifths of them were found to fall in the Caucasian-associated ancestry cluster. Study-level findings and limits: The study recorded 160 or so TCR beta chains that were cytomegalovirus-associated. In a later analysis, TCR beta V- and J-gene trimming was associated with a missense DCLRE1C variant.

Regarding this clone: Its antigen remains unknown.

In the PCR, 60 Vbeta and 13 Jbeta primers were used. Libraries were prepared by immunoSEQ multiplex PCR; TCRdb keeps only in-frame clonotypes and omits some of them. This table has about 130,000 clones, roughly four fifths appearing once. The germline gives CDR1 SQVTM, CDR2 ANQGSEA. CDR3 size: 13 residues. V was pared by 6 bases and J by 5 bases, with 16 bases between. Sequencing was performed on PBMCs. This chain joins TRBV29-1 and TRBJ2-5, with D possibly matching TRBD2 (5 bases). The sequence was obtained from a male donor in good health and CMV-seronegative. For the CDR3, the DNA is TGCAGCGTAATCGGAGGATTCGGGGAGACCCAGTACTTC. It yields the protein CSVIGGFGETQYF.